The 31 T cell receptor beta chains given below trace back to one sample, sequenced in a study of T cell repertoires in cytomegalovirus infection. Using its own MiXCR run on the reads, TCRdb lists one record per CDR3 protein. The table shows over 300,000 distinct CDR3 sequences, with roughly 9.5% occurring only once. Sequencing was done on a sample of PBMCs. These receptors originate from a human donor in good health (CMV status not recorded). Some clones in this sample may be carry-over from other donors' samples.

The V and J genes are TRBV3-1 and TRBJ1-2; TRBD1 might be the D (5 bases). This CDR3 contains 17 residues. The V gene lost 1 base and the J gene lost 8 bases, with 23 bases spanning the gap. Germline values: CDR1 LGHDT, CDR2 YNNKEL (reference sequence). The CDR3 sequence: CASSQAMRRTTGWGYTF. The CDR3 bases are TGTGCCAGCAGCCAAGCCATGAGGAGGACTACAGGCTGGGGCTACACCTTC.

In its sample, this clonotype was seen a few times. V and J are TRBV30 and TRBJ1-5; D possibly corresponds to TRBD1 (6 bases). Germline CDR1 GTSNPN, CDR2 SVGIG (reference sequence). CDR3 size: 13 residues. V dropped 0 bases and J dropped 7 bases, with 10 bases sitting between them. CDR3 DNA: TGTGCCTGGAGTGTAGGGGGTGAGCAGCCCCAGCATTTT. This encodes CAWSVGGEQPQHF.

This clonotype was seen more than once but under ten times. The chain employs TRBV20-1 and TRBJ2-5; D might be TRBD1 (6 bases). Trimming took off 7 bases at V and 5 bases at J, with 8 bases between the two ends. CDR1 and CDR2 from the germline V gene are DFQATT and SNEGSKA (reference sequence). The CDR3 totals 10 residues. This CDR3 reads CSVQGETQYF. The CDR3 DNA reads TGCAGTGTCCAGGGGGAGACCCAGTACTTC.

This clonotype was seen ten or more times. This rearrangement joins TRBV7-2 to TRBJ2-7; possible D gene TRBD1, 6 bases. V was shortened by 2 bases and J by 6 bases, with 14 bases between the two germline ends. CDR3 length: 14 residues. Germline V gene lookup returns CDR1 SGHTA and CDR2 FQGNSA. The chain's CDR3 is CASSLWGTIGEQYF. Written as DNA, the CDR3 is TGTGCCAGCAGCTTATGGGGGACAATCGGCGAGCAGTACTTC.

There are many counts of this clonotype. Mismatch with germline at one junction end may stem from a read error. The chain recombines TRBV7-2 with TRBJ2-1; TRBD2 matches 14 bases. Germline values: CDR1 SGHTA, CDR2 FQGNSA. The CDR3 covers 15 residues. CDR3 sequence (DNA): TGTGCCAGCAGCCCCCGGACTAGCGGGGGGCCTGCTTTTGTCTTC. Translation: CASSPRTSGGPAFVF.

The genes are TRBV19 and TRBJ2-1; TRBD2 might be the D (6 bases). The CDR3 contains 15 residues. V lost 4 bases and J 5 bases, leaving 15 bases between the germline ends. The V gene's germline CDR1 is LNHDA and CDR2 SQIVND (reference sequence). The CDR3 sequence is CASSSGTAGNNEQFF. In nucleotides, the CDR3 is TGTGCCAGTAGTAGCGGGACGGCTGGCAACAATGAGCAGTTCTTC.

This clonotype has at least ten counts. The DNA for the CDR3 is TGTGCCAGCAGCATCAGCAGAGACAATGAGCAGTTCTTC. This sequence encodes CASSISRDNEQFF. The chain combines TRBV7-2 with TRBJ2-1; D gene uncertain. Trimming left V 5 bases short and J 5 bases short, with 10 bases between. The CDR3 has 13 residues. Per the germline V gene, CDR1 is SGHTA and CDR2 is FQGNSA.

J is TRBJ2-2 and V is TRBV4-2; 8 nucleotides line up with TRBD2. From germline, CDR1 is LGHNA and CDR2 YNFKEQ. Trimming took 6 bases from V and 2 from J; bases not matched to a gene: 5. The CDR3 sequence is 15 residues long. The CDR3 loop reads CASSRLATNTGELFF. In nucleotides, the CDR3 is TGTGCCAGCAGTCGACTAGCGACTAACACCGGGGAGCTGTTTTTT.

This clonotype was observed a few times. This chain joins TRBV10-3 and TRBJ1-1, with D unclear. V lost 2 bases and J lost 2, with 9 bases in between. The germline CDR1 and CDR2 sequences are ENHRY and SYGVKD. The CDR3 consists of 14 residues. The DNA of the CDR3 is TGTGCCATCAGTGAGGCAGCGATTAACACTGAAGCTTTCTTT. Translating gives CAISEAAINTEAFF.

This clonotype was recorded a few times. The V gene is TRBV6-5, the J gene TRBJ2-3; D is undetermined. This CDR3 spans 12 amino acids. Between the trimmed V and J ends, which lost 8 bases and 3 bases, there was a span of 9 bases. Germline V gene data show CDR1 as MNHEY and CDR2 as SVGAGI. The CDR3 region has the DNA TGTGCCAGCCGTCAACGGACAGATACGCAGTATTTT. It yields the protein CASRQRTDTQYF.

The chain combines TRBV24-1 with TRBJ2-1, with TRBD1 identical over 10 bases. The CDR3 length is 19 residues. Per the germline V gene, CDR1 is KGHDR and CDR2 is SFDVKD. V lost 7 bases to trimming and J lost 7 bases; unmatched junction nucleotides: 21. CDR3 loop: CATSKSVAPDRGLRNEQFF. The CDR3 coding sequence is TGTGCCACCAGCAAGTCAGTTGCTCCCGACAGGGGGCTTAGGAATGAGCAGTTCTTC.

This clonotype showed up many times. The J gene is TRBJ1-1, the V gene TRBV7-2, with 7 bases identical to TRBD1. The J segment lost 4 bases and the V segment lost 3 bases, leaving 5 bases of the junction unmatched. The CDR3 spans 14 residues. Germline CDR1 reads SGHTA; CDR2 reads FQGNSA. The CDR3 sequence: CASSLSAGGTEAFF. The DNA for the CDR3 is TGTGCCAGCAGCTTGTCCGCAGGGGGCACTGAAGCTTTCTTT.

This clonotype was observed a handful of times. V gene TRBV4-1 combines with J gene TRBJ1-2; D unresolved. This CDR3 region has 13 residues. Germline values: CDR1 MGHRA, CDR2 YSYEKL. The V gene lost 2 bases and the J gene lost 4 bases, with 8 bases spanning the gap. This CDR3 is CASSQNGFYGYTF. CDR3 sequence (DNA): TGCGCCAGCAGCCAAAATGGGTTCTATGGCTACACCTTC.

The chain joins TRBV2 to TRBJ2-4, with TRBD2 identical over 11 bases. Germline V lookup: CDR1 SNHLY, CDR2 FYNNEI. The CDR3 is 20 residues long. J was trimmed by 4 bases and V by 3 bases; bases with no gene match: 17. CDR3 sequence: CASSDPSLAGGSRSKNIQYF. Written as DNA, the CDR3 is TGTGCCAGCAGTGATCCTAGCCTAGCGGGGGGCAGCCGTTCAAAAAACATTCAGTACTTC.

In this sample, this clonotype turned up many times. This rearrangement joins TRBV7-9 to TRBJ1-5; D perhaps matches TRBD1 (5 bases). V was pared by 6 bases and J by 2 bases, with 14 bases between. This CDR3 spans 15 amino acids. CDR1 and CDR2 (germline): SEHNR, FQNEAQ (reference sequence). The CDR3 sequence: CASSIQGGGNQPQHF. The CDR3 coding sequence is TGTGCCAGCAGTATCCAGGGAGGTGGCAATCAGCCCCAGCATTTT.

This clonotype has ten or more counts. This chain connects TRBV7-2 to TRBJ2-5; 8 nucleotides match TRBD2. The CDR3 has 15 residues. Germline CDR1 is SGHTA and CDR2 is FQGNSA. V lost 7 bases, J lost 5 bases, and 12 bases stayed unmatched. The CDR3 loop reads CASILSSTGGETQYF. DNA for the CDR3: TGTGCCAGCATCCTCTCGAGTACGGGGGGGGAGACCCAGTACTTC.

This clonotype was seen ten or more times. V is TRBV12-3 or TRBV12-4 and J is TRBJ2-3, with D uncertain. The V end was cut by 4 bases, the J end by 4 bases, with 9 bases between. This CDR3 has 13 amino acids. The chain's CDR3 is CASSYLMPDTQYF. The CDR3, as DNA: TGTGCCAGCAGTTATCTGATGCCAGATACGCAGTATTTT.

In this sample, this clonotype turned up many times. The genes are TRBV20-1 and TRBJ2-5, with D possibly matching TRBD2 (5 bases). Germline V gene lookup returns CDR1 DFQATT and CDR2 SNEGSKA (reference sequence). Trimming stripped 1 base from V and 4 bases from J, with 19 bases between. The CDR3 runs to 16 residues. CDR3 sequence reads: CSARGPSWAAGETQYF. The CDR3, as DNA: TGCAGTGCTAGAGGGCCTAGCTGGGCCGCCGGAGAGACCCAGTACTTC.

This clonotype was found many times. The V call is TRBV4-3, the J call TRBJ2-3, with TRBD2 identical over 13 bases. This CDR3 region has 17 residues. Unmatched junction bases numbered 4, after V lost 1 base and J lost 3 bases. CDR1 is LGHNA, CDR2 YSLEER, per germline. Here the CDR3 reads CASSQGGLAGATDTQYF. The CDR3 DNA follows: TGCGCCAGCAGCCAAGGTGGACTAGCGGGAGCAACAGATACGCAGTATTTT.

The V call is TRBV12-3 or TRBV12-4, the J call TRBJ2-3; D gene ambiguous. CDR3 length: 14 amino acids. Trimming removed 5 bases from V and 1 base from J, with 10 bases in between. The CDR3 bases are TGTGCCAGCAGTAAGGAGCATCGCACAGATACGCAGTATTTT. Protein sequence: CASSKEHRTDTQYF.

This clonotype was recorded many times. The V and J genes are TRBV28 and TRBJ1-3; the D is unclear. The CDR3 loop spans 15 amino acids. Germline loops: CDR1 MDHEN, CDR2 SYDVKM. Deletions cut 7 bases from V and 3 bases from J, with 16 bases between. The CDR3 loop reads CASTLSGAGGNTIYF. The CDR3 coding sequence is TGTGCCAGCACCCTGTCGGGCGCAGGTGGAAACACCATATATTTT.

In its sample, this clonotype was seen many times. This sequence joins TRBV11-3 and TRBJ2-1; TRBD2 agrees at 9 bases. The CDR3 spans 15 residues. Trimming removed 2 bases from V and 4 bases from J; junction bases left unmatched: 3. The germline CDR1 and CDR2 sequences are SGHNT and YENEEA. CDR3 bases: TGTGCCAGCAGCTTAAAGCGGGGGGAATACAATGAGCAGTTCTTC. Translating it yields CASSLKRGEYNEQFF.

V and J are TRBV23-1 and TRBJ2-7; 9 positions agree with TRBD1. TRBV23-1 is an ORF, with its function uncertain. Trimming took 0 bases from V and 3 from J; bases not matched to a gene: 6. There are 16 residues in the CDR3. The CDR3 here is CASSQSRTGVSYEQYF. The CDR3 nucleotides read TGCGCCAGCAGTCAATCGCGGACAGGGGTCAGCTACGAGCAGTACTTC.

The table lists this clonotype with many counts. The chain links TRBV7-2 to TRBJ2-1, with D maybe TRBD2 (6 bases). CDR3 length equals 15 residues. The V gene lost 4 bases and the J gene lost 0 bases, with 10 bases spanning the gap. Per the germline V gene, CDR1 is SGHTA and CDR2 is FQGNSA. For the CDR3, the DNA is TGTGCCAGCAGCTACCGGGACTCCTCCTACAATGAGCAGTTCTTC. This translates into CASSYRDSSYNEQFF.

V gene TRBV7-2 combines with J gene TRBJ2-5, with D maybe TRBD1 (6 bases). The CDR3 spans 12 residues. Germline lookup yields CDR1 SGHTA and CDR2 FQGNSA. Trimming shortened V by 5 bases and J by 5 bases, and 9 bases separated the two germline ends. This CDR3 reads CASSPGAETQYF. The DNA of the CDR3 is TGTGCCAGCAGCCCAGGGGCCGAGACCCAGTACTTC.

This clonotype has at least ten counts. This chain joins TRBV7-3 and TRBJ2-2, with 15 bases aligning to TRBD2. Germline values: CDR1 SGHTA, CDR2 FQGTGA. The CDR3 loop spans 20 amino acids. J lost 0 bases, V lost 1 base, and 6 bases had no gene match. CDR3: CASSLRPGLAGGANTGELFF. DNA of the CDR3: TGTGCCAGCAGCTTAAGGCCGGGACTAGCGGGGGGCGCGAACACCGGGGAGCTGTTTTTT.

This clonotype was detected many times. The chain links TRBV7-9 to TRBJ2-1; 7 nucleotides line up with TRBD2. The trim removed 10 bases at V and 7 bases at J, leaving 7 bases unmatched. The V gene's germline CDR1 is SEHNR and CDR2 FQNEAQ (reference sequence). The CDR3 runs to 12 residues. CDR3 bases: TGTGCCAACGGAGGCGGGAGAAATGAGCAGTTCTTC. Translated, it gives CANGGGRNEQFF.

This clonotype was seen only a few times. This chain joins TRBV7-6 and TRBJ2-2; D possibly corresponds to TRBD2 (6 bases). Trimming removed 7 bases at V and 0 bases at J, with 15 bases between. CDR3 length equals 16 residues. CDR1 and CDR2 (germline): SGHVS, FNYEAQ. The CDR3 DNA follows: TGTGCCAGCATGGGGAGGAGGAATGCGAACACCGGGGAGCTGTTTTTT. This gives the protein CASMGRRNANTGELFF.

This rearrangement joins TRBV20-1 to TRBJ1-1; D not certain. Germline V gene lookup returns CDR1 DFQATT and CDR2 SNEGSKA (reference sequence). V was shortened by 5 bases and J by 1 base, with 5 bases between the two germline ends. The CDR3 covers 11 residues. Written as DNA, the CDR3 is TGCAGTGCTGTACAGAACACTGAAGCTTTCTTT. Amino acid sequence: CSAVQNTEAFF.

This clonotype was seen a few times. V and J are TRBV6-6 and TRBJ2-1; TRBD1 matches at 8 bases. The V and J ends lost 5 bases and 1 base, in that order; junction bases with no gene match: 1. The germline gives CDR1 MNHNY, CDR2 SVGAGI (reference sequence). This CDR3 contains 14 residues. CDR3 amino acids: CASSHRGSYNEQFF. Written as DNA, the CDR3 is TGTGCCAGCAGTCACAGGGGGTCCTACAATGAGCAGTTCTTC.

This clonotype has ten or more counts. This chain connects TRBV7-8 to TRBJ2-3; maybe TRBD2 (6 bases). This CDR3 is built from 14 residues. V was trimmed by 3 bases and J by 2 bases, leaving 9 bases between them. Germline V gene sequence: CDR1 SGHVS, CDR2 FQNEAQ. The chain's CDR3 is CASSLGTATDTQYF. The CDR3 nucleotides read TGTGCCAGCAGCTTGGGGACTGCCACAGATACGCAGTATTTT. Full variable domain (outside the CDR3, taken from reference TRBV7-8 and TRBJ2-3): GAGVSQSPRYKVAKRGQDVALRCDPISGHVSLFWYQQALGQGPEFLTYFQNEAQLDKSGLPSDRFFAERPEGSVSTLKIQRTQQEDSAVYLCASSLGTATDTQYFGPGTRLTVL.